This entry lists 13 T cell receptor beta chains sequenced from one sample in a study of T-cell memory formation after mild COVID-19. MiXCR was run by TCRdb on the 5' RACE reads, yielding one entry per CDR3 protein. The sample carries 350,000 to 400,000 distinct CDR3 sequences, around 21% recorded once. The sequencing sample was made of PBMCs or a T cell subset sorted from them (not recorded which). These receptors were collected from an adult woman who had mild COVID-19 (a few samples of this study predate the infection). Cell type and time point are not known.

V usage is TRBV20-1 and J usage is TRBJ2-1; D is unresolved. Trimming removed 7 bases at V and 4 bases at J, with 8 bases between. Germline CDR1 and CDR2: DFQATT and SNEGSKA (reference sequence). The CDR3 runs 11 residues. CDR3 region: CSVLRYNEQFF. CDR3 nucleotide sequence: TGCAGTGTTCTAAGATACAATGAGCAGTTCTTC.

CDR3 bases: TGCGCCAGCAGTTGGGAGGGCCGGCGGGAGACCCAGTACTTC. This gives the protein CASSWEGRRETQYF. The chain employs TRBV5-1 and TRBJ2-5, with 7 bases aligning to TRBD2. V was clipped by 5 bases and J by 5 bases; unmatched bases: 9. The CDR3 spans 14 residues. CDR1 is SGHRS and CDR2 is YFSETQ in the germline V gene.

This clonotype was counted between two and nine times. This chain uses TRBV10-3 with TRBJ2-3; D perhaps matches TRBD1 (6 bases). The V end lost 2 bases, the J end lost 14 bases, and 23 bases lay between the germline ends. Germline V CDR1 and CDR2: ENHRY, SYGVKD. This CDR3 is 15 amino acids long. CDR3 sequence reads: CAISEAGPALAQGYF. CDR3 DNA sequence: TGTGCCATCAGTGAGGCTGGCCCAGCCTTAGCACAGGGGTATTTT.

The chain joins TRBV7-2 to TRBJ2-5; 7 bases fit TRBD2. V shed 3 bases and J 1 base; nucleotides not matched to a gene: 2. CDR3 size: 14 residues. The germline V gene has CDR1 SGHTA and CDR2 FQGNSA. DNA of the CDR3: TGTGCCAGCAGCTTTGGACTAGTCCAAGAGACCCAGTACTTC. It encodes CASSFGLVQETQYF.

In this sample, this clonotype turned up a few times. CDR3 residues: CASSVGATSTDTQYF. CDR3 DNA sequence: TGTGCCAGCAGCGTAGGCGCAACTAGCACAGATACGCAGTATTTT. This chain uses TRBV9 with TRBJ2-3; D unclear. V lost 0 bases to trimming and J lost 0 bases, with 8 bases between them. Per the germline V gene, CDR1 is SGDLS and CDR2 is YYNGEE. The CDR3 sequence is 15 residues long.

This chain uses TRBV7-3 with TRBJ2-2; 9 bases are a match to TRBD2. V shed 5 bases and J 6 bases; nucleotides not matched to a gene: 7. Per germline, CDR1 SGHTA and CDR2 FQGTGA. The CDR3 loop spans 15 amino acids. Written as DNA, the CDR3 is TGTGCCAGCAGCCAGACTAGCGGAGGGGCCGGGGAGCTGTTTTTT. It yields the protein CASSQTSGGAGELFF.

This clonotype was seen a few times. The chain combines TRBV5-1 with TRBJ2-1; 12 bases are shared with TRBD2. With 3 bases clipped from V and 8 bases from J, the junction kept 9 bases outside the gene matches. Germline V gives CDR1 SGHRS, CDR2 YFSETQ. The CDR3 spans 16 residues. As DNA, the CDR3 is TGCGCCAGCAGCTCCCTAGCGGGGGGGTTGATGGATGAGCAGTTCTTC. This codes for CASSSLAGGLMDEQFF.

In this sample, this clonotype turned up a few times. This sequence joins TRBV5-1 and TRBJ2-7; D unclear. Trimming took 4 bases from V and 3 from J, leaving 11 bases between them. CDR1 and CDR2 from the germline V gene are SGHRS and YFSETQ. The CDR3 has 13 amino acids. CDR3 DNA: TGCGCCAGCAGCCCGGGTGAGTTCTACGAGCAGTACTTC. The encoded protein is CASSPGEFYEQYF.

This clonotype has a count of ten or more. This chain joins TRBV12-3 or TRBV12-4 and TRBJ2-2; D gene ambiguous. V shed 0 bases and J shed 6 bases, with 8 bases lying between them. This CDR3 has 14 residues. In nucleotides, the CDR3 is TGTGCCAGCAGTTTAGCGATACGATCCGGGGAGCTGTTTTTT. This sequence encodes CASSLAIRSGELFF.

CDR3 in amino acids: CASTRGATDTQYF. CDR3 DNA sequence: TGTGCCAGCACCCGGGGGGCCACAGATACGCAGTATTTT. The J gene is TRBJ2-3, the V gene TRBV12-3 or TRBV12-4; D may be TRBD2 (7 bases). This CDR3 contains 13 residues. Trimming left V 7 bases short and J 2 bases short, with 10 bases between.

This clonotype has more than one count but fewer than ten. The chain is built from TRBV4-1 and TRBJ2-3; D ambiguous. Trimming removed 2 bases at V and 3 bases at J, with 12 bases between. The CDR3 is made up of 15 amino acids. Germline V gene lookup returns CDR1 MGHRA and CDR2 YSYEKL. CDR3 nucleotides: TGCGCCAGCAGCCAAACCGGAACCGGGACAGATACGCAGTATTTT. This sequence encodes CASSQTGTGTDTQYF.

The genes are TRBV5-1 and TRBJ2-7; TRBD1 agrees at 8 bases. Germline V CDR1 and CDR2: SGHRS, YFSETQ. V gave up 4 bases and J gave up 3 bases; unmatched junction bases: 6. The CDR3 spans 14 residues. The DNA for the CDR3 is TGCGCCAGCAGCAGACGGACAGGGAACTACGAGCAGTACTTC. It yields the protein CASSRRTGNYEQYF.

This clonotype appeared a few times. The chain uses TRBV15 and TRBJ2-7; D is possibly TRBD1 (6 bases). Trimming took off 5 bases at V and 1 base at J, with 21 bases between the two ends. The CDR3 extends over 17 amino acids. Germline loops: CDR1 LNHNV, CDR2 YYDKDF (reference sequence). In nucleotides, the CDR3 is TGTGCCACCAGCGGGTATAGGGGGTCTGGGGGATCCTACGAGCAGTACTTC. This sequence encodes CATSGYRGSGGSYEQYF.